The present T cell receptor beta chain was sequenced within a study of blood T cell repertoires in COVID-19. Germline V lookup: CDR1 LNHDA, CDR2 SQIVND (reference sequence). Trimming removed 5 bases at V and 0 bases at J, with 14 bases between. The CDR3 is 16 amino acids. The assay was immunoSEQ multiplex PCR, and TCRdb's table has in-frame clones only and misses some. In the table there are a few hundred thousand clones, over 75% of which are singletons. In terms of age and location, participants ranged from roughly 18 to 100 years and lived in about 25 US areas. The rearrangement uses TRBV19 and TRBJ1-5; D unresolved. The sequenced material came from PBMCs or T cells enriched from blood (not recorded which). This receptor was obtained from a woman under 30 who had recovered from COVID-19. Here the CDR3 reads CASSAHQVNSNQPQHF. As DNA, the CDR3 is TGTGCCAGTAGTGCTCACCAGGTTAATAGCAATCAGCCCCAGCATTTT.